This paragraph covers one T cell receptor (beta chain) sequence. Antigen: not known. Prepared libraries of TCR beta cDNA carried unique molecular identifiers. TCRdb ran MiXCR on the PCR reads and lists one entry per CDR3 protein. The table has 600,000 to 750,000 distinct CDR3 sequences, 55% to 60% seen once; the top ten hold around 11%. This sample is drawn from a study of post-analysis software for immune sequencing data. Study-level results: Comparison with controls showed significantly lower normalized Chao1 diversity in multiple sclerosis patients. Controls had lower frequencies than patients of roughly five TRBV segments, which included TRBV5-6, TRBV5-1 and TRBV20-1. Under the F measure, samples that were prepared in one batch clustered strongly together.

Germline V CDR1 and CDR2: SEHNR, FQNEAQ (reference sequence). The junction had 7 bases not matched to a gene; V was cut back by 5 bases and J by 2 bases. There are 15 residues in the CDR3. This chain links TRBV7-9 with TRBJ2-3; 7 bases map to TRBD1. The sequence was obtained from a girl aged 2 to 9 with multiple sclerosis. Sequenced: blood. The chain's CDR3 is CASSLDRIYTDTQYF. The CDR3 nucleotides read TGTGCCAGCAGCCTGGACAGGATCTACACAGATACGCAGTATTTT. The variable domain in full, completed from reference TRBV7-9 and TRBJ2-3, reads DTGVSQNPRHKITKRGQNVTFRCDPISEHNRLYWYRQTLGQGPEFLTYFQNEAQLEKSRLLSDRFSAERPKGSFSTLEIQRTEQGDSAMYLCASSLDRIYTDTQYFGPGTRLTVL.